A selection of T cell receptor beta chains follows, all from one sample in a study of cytomegalovirus exposure and HLA in healthy donors. Clones were read by immunoSEQ multiplex PCR, and TCRdb kept only the in-frame ones, dropping some. This table holds some 140,000 clones, more than 70% found once. Sequenced sample: PBMCs. The receptors originated from a middle-aged man in good health and CMV-seronegative. Both conserved end residues are part of each CDR3. D genes are given only for firm matches.

v_gene	d_gene	j_gene	CDR3aa
TRBV18	.	TRBJ2-1	CASSPPSRDSYNEQFF
TRBV5-1	TRBD1	TRBJ1-5	CASSLEGTGDQPQHF
TRBV5-1	.	TRBJ1-3	CASSLQAISGNTIYF
TRBV14	.	TRBJ2-7	CASSQDLGVPVDGEQYF
TRBV7-9	.	TRBJ2-5	CASSLTTGQETQYF
TRBV11-3	.	TRBJ2-6	CASSLDYGVTGANVLTF
TRBV4-3	TRBD1	TRBJ1-2	CASSRTGLGGYTF
TRBV4-1	.	TRBJ1-2	CASSQDAREVYGCTF
TRBV19	.	TRBJ2-1	CASSPRGYNEQFF
TRBV5-6	TRBD2	TRBJ2-3	CASSLEASGGFTDTQYF
TRBV6-1	.	TRBJ1-6	CASSEAVSVGGSSYNSPLHF
TRBV18	TRBD1	TRBJ2-7	CASSLGQEGRQYF
TRBV30	TRBD1	TRBJ2-1	CAWSVGGQSYNEQFF
TRBV11-1	.	TRBJ2-7	CASSGRTYEQYF